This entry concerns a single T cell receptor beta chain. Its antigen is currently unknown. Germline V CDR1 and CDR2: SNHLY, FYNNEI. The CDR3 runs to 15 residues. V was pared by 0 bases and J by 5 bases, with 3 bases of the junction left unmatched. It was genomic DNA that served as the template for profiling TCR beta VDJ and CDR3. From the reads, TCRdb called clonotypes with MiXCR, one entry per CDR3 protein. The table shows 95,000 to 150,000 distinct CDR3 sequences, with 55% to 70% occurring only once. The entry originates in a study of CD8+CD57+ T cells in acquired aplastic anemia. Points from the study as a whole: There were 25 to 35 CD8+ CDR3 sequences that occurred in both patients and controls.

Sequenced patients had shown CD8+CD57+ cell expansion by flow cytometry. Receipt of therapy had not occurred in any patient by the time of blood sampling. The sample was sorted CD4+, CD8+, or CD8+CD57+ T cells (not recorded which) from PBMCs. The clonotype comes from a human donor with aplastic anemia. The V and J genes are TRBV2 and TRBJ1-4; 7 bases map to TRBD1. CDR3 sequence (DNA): TGTGCCAGCAGTGAAGCGCCAGGGGGGAATGAAAAACTGTTTTTT. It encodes CASSEAPGGNEKLFF.